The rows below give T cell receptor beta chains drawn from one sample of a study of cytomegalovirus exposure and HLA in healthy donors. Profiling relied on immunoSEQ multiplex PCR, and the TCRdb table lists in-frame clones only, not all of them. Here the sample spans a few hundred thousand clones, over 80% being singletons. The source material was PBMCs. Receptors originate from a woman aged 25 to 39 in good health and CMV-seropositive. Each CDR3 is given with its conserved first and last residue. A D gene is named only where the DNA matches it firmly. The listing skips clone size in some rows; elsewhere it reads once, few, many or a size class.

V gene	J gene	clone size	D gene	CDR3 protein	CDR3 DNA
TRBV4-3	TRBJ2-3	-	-	CASSQEDFTDTQYF	TGCGCCAGCAGCCAAGAGGACTTCACAGATACGCAGTATTTT
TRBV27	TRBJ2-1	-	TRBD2	CASSSSGTSVYNEQFF	TGTGCCAGCAGTTCCTCCGGGACTAGCGTATACAATGAGCAGTTCTTC
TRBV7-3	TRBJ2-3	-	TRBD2	CASSLIRSSGAGDTQYF	TGTGCCAGCAGCTTAATTCGGTCTAGCGGGGCTGGAGATACGCAGTATTTT
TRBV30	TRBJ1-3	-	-	CAWSVRQTSGNTIYF	TGTGCCTGGAGTGTGCGACAGACCTCTGGAAACACCATATATTTT
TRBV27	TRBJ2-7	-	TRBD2	CASSGTSGSLNYEQYF	TGTGCCAGCAGTGGGACTAGCGGTTCTTTAAACTACGAGCAGTACTTC
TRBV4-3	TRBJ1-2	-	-	CARKNSGTF	TGCGCCCGTAAAAATTCGGGCACCTTC
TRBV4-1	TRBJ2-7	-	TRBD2	CASSQDTASGRGNWREQYF	TGCGCCAGCAGCCAAGATACAGCTAGCGGGAGGGGAAATTGGAGAGAGCAGTACTTC
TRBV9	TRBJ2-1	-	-	CASSLHGEGERNNEQFF	TGTGCCAGCAGCCTCCATGGGGAGGGGGAGAGAAACAATGAGCAGTTCTTC
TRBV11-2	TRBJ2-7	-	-	CASSSTTYEQYF	TGTGCCAGCAGCTCCACGACCTACGAGCAGTACTTC
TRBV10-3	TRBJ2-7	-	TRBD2	CATDSAGGIYEQYF	TGTGCCACCGACTCTGCGGGAGGAATCTACGAGCAGTACTTC
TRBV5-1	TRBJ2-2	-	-	CASSPQGSGELFF	TGCGCCAGCAGCCCTCAGGGGAGCGGGGAGCTGTTTTTT
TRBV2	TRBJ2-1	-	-	CASIVRSYHNNEQFF	TGTGCCAGCATTGTTCGGTCCTACCATAACAATGAGCAGTTCTTC
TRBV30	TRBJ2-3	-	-	CAWSPTSSTDTQYF	TGTGCCTGGAGTCCTACTTCTAGCACAGATACGCAGTATTTT
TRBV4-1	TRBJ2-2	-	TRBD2	CASSHQPGTSGSSGELFF	TGCGCCAGCAGCCACCAACCCGGGACTAGCGGTAGCTCCGGGGAGCTGTTTTTT
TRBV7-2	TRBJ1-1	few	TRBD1	CASSFVGRGQTEAFF	TGTGCCAGCAGCTTCGTCGGAAGGGGGCAAACTGAAGCTTTCTTT
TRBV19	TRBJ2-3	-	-	CASRIGARTDTQYF	TGTGCCAGTAGAATAGGGGCCCGCACAGATACGCAGTATTTT
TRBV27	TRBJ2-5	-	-	CASSYLGQETQYF	TGTGCCAGCAGTTATCTGGGGCAAGAGACCCAGTACTTC
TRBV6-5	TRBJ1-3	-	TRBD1	CASSRGQGAGNTIYF	TGTGCCAGCAGCCGTGGACAGGGGGCTGGAAACACCATATATTTT
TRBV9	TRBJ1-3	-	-	CASSSSPSSGNTIYF	TGTGCCAGCAGCTCCAGCCCTTCCTCTGGAAACACCATATATTTT
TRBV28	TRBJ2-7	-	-	CASSLRAVTYEQYF	TGTGCCAGCAGTTTACGGGCCGTCACCTACGAGCAGTACTTC
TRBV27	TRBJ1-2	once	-	CASRSGQLNYGYTF	TGTGCCAGCAGATCCGGACAGCTTAACTATGGCTACACCTTC
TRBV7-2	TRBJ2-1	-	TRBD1	CASSSGQGAYEQFF	TGTGCCAGCAGCTCGGGACAGGGGGCCTATGAGCAGTTCTTC
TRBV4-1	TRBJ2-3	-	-	CASSDPTRYRTDTQYF	TGCGCCAGCAGCGACCCGACTAGATACCGCACAGATACGCAGTATTTT
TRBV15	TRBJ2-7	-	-	CATSIRSLTDLMGEQYF	TGTGCCACCAGCATCCGATCCTTGACAGACCTGATGGGTGAGCAGTACTTC
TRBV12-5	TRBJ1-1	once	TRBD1	CASGLVLGQGAVNTEAFF	TGTGCTAGTGGTTTGGTACTGGGACAGGGGGCTGTGAACACTGAAGCTTTCTTT
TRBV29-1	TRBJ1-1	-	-	CSVGYRSTNTEAFF	TGCAGCGTTGGATACAGGAGCACGAACACTGAAGCTTTCTTT
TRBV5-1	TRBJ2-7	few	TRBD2	CASSFGTGGEQYF	TGCGCCAGCAGCTTCGGGACGGGAGGAGAGCAGTACTTC
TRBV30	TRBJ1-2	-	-	CAWSPYSNYGYTF	TGTGCCTGGAGTCCCTACAGCAACTATGGCTACACCTTC
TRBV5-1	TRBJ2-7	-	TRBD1	CASSLAPGQGTVWYF	TGCGCCAGCAGCTTGGCCCCGGGACAGGGAACCGTTTGGTACTTC
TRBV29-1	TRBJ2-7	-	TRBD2	CSVVLAGGYEQYF	TGCAGCGTTGTCCTAGCGGGAGGCTACGAGCAGTACTTC
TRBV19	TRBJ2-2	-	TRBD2	CASSMTSGRAVFTGELFF	TGTGCCAGTAGTATGACTAGCGGGAGGGCCGTATTTACCGGGGAGCTGTTTTTT
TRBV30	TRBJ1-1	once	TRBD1	CAWSVGTGTEAFF	TGTGCCTGGAGTGTAGGGACAGGAACAGAAGCTTTCTTT
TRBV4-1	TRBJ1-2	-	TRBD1	CASSQEPLRQGANYGYTF	TGCGCCAGCAGCCAAGAACCCCTTCGACAGGGGGCTAACTATGGCTACACCTTC
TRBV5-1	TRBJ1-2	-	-	CASSLYPGEGMNGYTF	TGCGCCAGCAGCCTGTACCCGGGGGAGGGGATGAATGGCTACACCTTC
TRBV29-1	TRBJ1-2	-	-	CSVGTALFGYTF	TGCAGCGTTGGGACAGCTCTCTTCGGCTACACCTTC
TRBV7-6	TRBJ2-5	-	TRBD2	CASSSHGGGETQYF	TGTGCCAGCAGCTCCCACGGCGGGGGAGAGACCCAGTACTTC
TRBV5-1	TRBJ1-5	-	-	CASSLGTNAQPQHF	TGCGCCAGCAGCCTCGGGACCAACGCTCAGCCCCAGCATTTT
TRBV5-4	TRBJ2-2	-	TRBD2	CASSQESIAGEITGELFF	TGTGCCAGCAGCCAAGAGAGTATCGCGGGAGAGATCACCGGGGAGCTGTTTTTT
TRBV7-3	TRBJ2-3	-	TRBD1	CASSLTYRGGTDTQYF	TGTGCCAGCAGCTTAACGTACAGGGGCGGCACAGATACGCAGTATTTT
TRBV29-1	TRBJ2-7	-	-	CSVPGHYEQYF	TGCAGCGTCCCCGGCCATTACGAGCAGTACTTC
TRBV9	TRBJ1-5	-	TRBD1	CASNQGQDNQPQHF	TGTGCCAGCAATCAGGGACAGGACAATCAGCCCCAGCATTTT
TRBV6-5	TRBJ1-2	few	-	CASSPQGDGGYTF	TGTGCCAGCAGTCCTCAGGGCGACGGGGGCTACACCTTC
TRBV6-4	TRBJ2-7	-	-	CASSDRLRGAASGETYEQYF	TGTGCCAGCAGTGACCGTCTCCGGGGGGCAGCTAGCGGAGAAACCTACGAGCAGTACTTC
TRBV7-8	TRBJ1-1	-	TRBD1	CASSLVFHRGDTEAFF	TGTGCCAGCAGCTTAGTTTTCCACAGGGGGGACACTGAAGCTTTCTTT
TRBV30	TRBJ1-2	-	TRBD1	CAWSPTGGNYGYTF	TGTGCCTGGAGTCCGACAGGGGGGAACTATGGCTACACCTTC